The clone carrying this T cell receptor beta chain was seen repeatedly, ten times or more. No antigen is known for it. The data belong to a study of neurological immune-mediated disorders. The study, taken as a whole, reports: Subjects shared no identical expanded-clone CDR3 amino acid sequences, suggesting private TCR-beta repertoires in all groups.

Template-switch 5'RACE cDNA synthesis added a 10-nucleotide unique molecular identifier. TCRdb re-called the 5' RACE reads through MiXCR, storing one row per CDR3 protein. The sample contains tens of thousands of distinct CDR3 sequences, about 2.5% of which appear only once. V lost 0 bases and J lost 3; bases outside the gene matches: 8. The CDR3 has 18 amino acids. Germline V gene lookup returns CDR1 SGDLS and CDR2 YYNGEE. This TCR came from a man between 50 and 59 years old with multiple sclerosis. The material sequenced was PBMCs. The chain links TRBV9 to TRBJ2-3, with TRBD2 matching 12 bases. The DNA of the CDR3 is TGTGCCAGCAGCGTAGTCTCCGGACTAGCGGGGAGTACAGATACGCAGTATTTT. Its translation: CASSVVSGLAGSTDTQYF.